This record concerns one TCR beta chain sequence. Its antigen remains unidentified. These data originate in a study of T-cell reconstitution after alpha-beta-depleted transplantation in children. Study conclusions and caveats: From newly produced T cells came most of the T-cell counts and diversity one year after transplant. Expanded clones from the graft, numbering several hundred, reportedly supplied alpha-beta T cells about two months after transplant. Certain patients had high TCRbeta diversity at day 60, and it came from recipient T cells and thymic progenitors that survived.

Preparation of the TCRbeta library involved a method that used unique molecular identifiers. TCRdb reprocessed the PCR reads via MiXCR and lists one record per CDR3 protein. The table includes approximately 400,000 distinct CDR3 sequences, 15% to 20% detected once. Germline CDR1 LGHDT, CDR2 YNNKEL (reference sequence). V dropped 5 bases and J dropped 1 base, with 9 bases sitting between them. This CDR3 comprises 13 residues. The receptor was derived from a boy under two years old who had a stem cell transplant for Wiskott-Aldrich syndrome, so the T cells may come from the graft donor. The V and J genes are TRBV3-1 and TRBJ2-7, with D hard to call. The sample here was PBMCs, mostly from graft donor cells, taken 360 days after TCRalphabeta/CD19-depleted stem cell transplant. DNA for the CDR3: TGTGCCAGCAGCGCCACACGTTCCTACGAGCAGTACTTC. Its translation: CASSATRSYEQYF.